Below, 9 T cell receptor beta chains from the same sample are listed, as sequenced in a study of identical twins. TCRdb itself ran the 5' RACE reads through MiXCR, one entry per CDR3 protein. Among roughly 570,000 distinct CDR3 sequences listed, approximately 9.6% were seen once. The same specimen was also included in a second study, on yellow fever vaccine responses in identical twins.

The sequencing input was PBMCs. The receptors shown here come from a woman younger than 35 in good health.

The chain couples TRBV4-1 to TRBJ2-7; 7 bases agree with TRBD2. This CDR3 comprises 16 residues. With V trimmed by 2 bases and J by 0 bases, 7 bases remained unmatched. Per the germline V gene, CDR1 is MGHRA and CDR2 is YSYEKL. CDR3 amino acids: CASSQSGGGSSYEQYF. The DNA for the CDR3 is TGCGCCAGCAGCCAATCGGGAGGCGGGAGCTCCTACGAGCAGTACTTC.

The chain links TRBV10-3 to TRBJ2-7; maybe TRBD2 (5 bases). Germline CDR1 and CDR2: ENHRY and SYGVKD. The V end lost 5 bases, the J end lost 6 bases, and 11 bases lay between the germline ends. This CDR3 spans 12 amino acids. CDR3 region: CAISRGHTEQYF. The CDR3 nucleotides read TGTGCCATCAGTAGAGGGCATACCGAGCAGTACTTC.

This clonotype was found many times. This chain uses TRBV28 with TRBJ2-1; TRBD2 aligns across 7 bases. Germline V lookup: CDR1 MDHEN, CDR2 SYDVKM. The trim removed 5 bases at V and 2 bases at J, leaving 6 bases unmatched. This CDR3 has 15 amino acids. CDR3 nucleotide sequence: TGTGCCAGCAGTCCCCCACTAGCGCCCTACAATGAGCAGTTCTTC. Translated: CASSPPLAPYNEQFF.

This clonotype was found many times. For the CDR3, the DNA is TGCAGCGTTTATAAGGGGCCCTCCTACGAGCAGTACTTC. Its translation is CSVYKGPSYEQYF. The rearrangement links TRBV29-1 to TRBJ2-7, with D tentatively TRBD1 (5 bases). The CDR3 spans 13 residues. With 5 bases removed from V and 0 bases from J, the gap between germline ends came to 11 bases. Germline-derived CDR1 and CDR2 are SQVTM and ANQGSEA.

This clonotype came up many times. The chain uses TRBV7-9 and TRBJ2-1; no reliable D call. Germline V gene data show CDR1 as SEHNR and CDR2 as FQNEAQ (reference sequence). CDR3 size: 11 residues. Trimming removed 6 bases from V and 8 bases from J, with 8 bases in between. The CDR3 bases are TGTGCCAGCAGTTTTGGGGATGAGCAGTTCTTC. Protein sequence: CASSFGDEQFF.

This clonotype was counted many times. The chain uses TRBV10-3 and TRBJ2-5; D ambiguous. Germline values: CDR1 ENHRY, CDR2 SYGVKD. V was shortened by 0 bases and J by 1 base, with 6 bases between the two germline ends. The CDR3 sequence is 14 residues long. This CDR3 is CAISESGAQETQYF. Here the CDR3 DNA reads TGTGCCATCAGTGAGTCGGGCGCCCAAGAGACCCAGTACTTC.

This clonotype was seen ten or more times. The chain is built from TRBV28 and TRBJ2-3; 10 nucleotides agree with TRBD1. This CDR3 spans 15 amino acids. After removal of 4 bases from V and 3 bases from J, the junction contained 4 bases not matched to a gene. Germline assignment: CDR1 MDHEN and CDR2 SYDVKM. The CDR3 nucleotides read TGTGCCAGCAGTTCCCAGGGACAGGGGACAGATACGCAGTATTTT. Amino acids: CASSSQGQGTDTQYF.

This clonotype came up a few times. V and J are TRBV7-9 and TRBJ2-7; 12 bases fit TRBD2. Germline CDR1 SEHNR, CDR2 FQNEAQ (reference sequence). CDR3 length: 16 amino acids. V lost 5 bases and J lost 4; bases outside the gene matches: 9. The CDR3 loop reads CASSKLPLAGGYEQYF. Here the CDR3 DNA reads TGTGCCAGCAGCAAACTCCCTCTAGCGGGAGGGTACGAGCAGTACTTC.

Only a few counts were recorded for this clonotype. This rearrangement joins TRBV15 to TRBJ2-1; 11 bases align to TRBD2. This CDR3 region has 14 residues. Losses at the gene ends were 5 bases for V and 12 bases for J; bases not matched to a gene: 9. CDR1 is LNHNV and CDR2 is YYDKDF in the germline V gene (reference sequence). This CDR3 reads CATSHSGRAPGQFF. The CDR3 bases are TGTGCCACCAGCCATAGCGGGAGGGCCCCGGGGCAGTTCTTC.